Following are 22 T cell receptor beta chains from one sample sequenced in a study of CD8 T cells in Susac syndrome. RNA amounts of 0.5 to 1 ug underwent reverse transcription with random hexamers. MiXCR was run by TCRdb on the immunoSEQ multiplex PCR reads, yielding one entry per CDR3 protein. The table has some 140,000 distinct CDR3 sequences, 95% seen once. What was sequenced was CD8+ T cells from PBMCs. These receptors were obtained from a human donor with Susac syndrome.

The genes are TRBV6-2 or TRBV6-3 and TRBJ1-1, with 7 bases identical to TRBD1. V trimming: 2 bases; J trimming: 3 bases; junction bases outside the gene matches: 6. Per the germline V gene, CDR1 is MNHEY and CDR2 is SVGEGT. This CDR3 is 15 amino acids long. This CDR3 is CASSYPQGRYTEAFF. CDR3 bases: TGTGCCAGCAGTTACCCACAGGGGAGGTACACTGAAGCTTTCTTT.

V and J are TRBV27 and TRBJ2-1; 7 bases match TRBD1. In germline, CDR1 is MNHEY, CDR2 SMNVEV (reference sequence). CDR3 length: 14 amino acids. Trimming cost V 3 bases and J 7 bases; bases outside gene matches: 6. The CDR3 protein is CASSFGTDRNEQFF. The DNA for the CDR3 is TGTGCCAGCAGTTTCGGGACAGACCGAAATGAGCAGTTCTTC.

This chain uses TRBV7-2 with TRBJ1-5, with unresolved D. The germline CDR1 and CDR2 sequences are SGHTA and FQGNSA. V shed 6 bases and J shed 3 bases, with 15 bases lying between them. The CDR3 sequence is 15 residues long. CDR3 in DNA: TGTGCCAGCAGTCCTTGGGCGGGGTTCAATCAGCCCCAGCATTTT. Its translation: CASSPWAGFNQPQHF.

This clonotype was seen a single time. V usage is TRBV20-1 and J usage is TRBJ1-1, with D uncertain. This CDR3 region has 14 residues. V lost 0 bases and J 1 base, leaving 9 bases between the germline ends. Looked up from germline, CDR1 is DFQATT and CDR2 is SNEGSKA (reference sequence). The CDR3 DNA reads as TGCAGTGCTAGAGATCCGGAGGGGAACACTGAAGCTTTCTTT. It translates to CSARDPEGNTEAFF.

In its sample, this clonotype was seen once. CDR3 loop: CASSPFDPGGTYEQYF. In nucleotides, the CDR3 is TGTGCCAGCAGTCCGTTCGACCCCGGAGGGACCTACGAGCAGTACTTC. The J gene is TRBJ2-7, the V gene TRBV27; TRBD2 is a possible D gene (6 bases). Looked up from germline, CDR1 is MNHEY and CDR2 is SMNVEV (reference sequence). The CDR3 is made up of 16 amino acids. V lost 5 bases to trimming and J lost 2 bases, with 19 bases between them.

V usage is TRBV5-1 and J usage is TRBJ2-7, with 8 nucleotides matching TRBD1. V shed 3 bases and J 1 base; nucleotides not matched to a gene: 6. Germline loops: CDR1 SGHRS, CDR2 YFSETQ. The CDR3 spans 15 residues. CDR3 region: CASSSPDRASYEQYF. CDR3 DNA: TGCGCCAGCAGCTCGCCGGACAGGGCATCCTACGAGCAGTACTTC.

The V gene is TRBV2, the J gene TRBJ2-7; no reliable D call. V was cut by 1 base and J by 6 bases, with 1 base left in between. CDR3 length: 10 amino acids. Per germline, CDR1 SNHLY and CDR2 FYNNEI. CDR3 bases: TGTGCCAGCAGTGAAGGCGAGCAGTACTTC. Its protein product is CASSEGEQYF.

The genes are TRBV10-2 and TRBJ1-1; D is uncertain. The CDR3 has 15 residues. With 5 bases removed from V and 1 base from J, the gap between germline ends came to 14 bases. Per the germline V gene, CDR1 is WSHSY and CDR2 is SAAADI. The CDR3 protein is CASSWQKNRNTEAFF. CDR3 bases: TGCGCCAGCAGTTGGCAGAAGAACCGGAACACTGAAGCTTTCTTT.

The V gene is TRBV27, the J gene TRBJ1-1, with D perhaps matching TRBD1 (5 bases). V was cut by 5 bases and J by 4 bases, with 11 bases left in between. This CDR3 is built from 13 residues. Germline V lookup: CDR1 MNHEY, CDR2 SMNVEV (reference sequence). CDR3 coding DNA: TGTGCCAGCAGTCGCCAGGGATTCACTGAAGCTTTCTTT. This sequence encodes CASSRQGFTEAFF.

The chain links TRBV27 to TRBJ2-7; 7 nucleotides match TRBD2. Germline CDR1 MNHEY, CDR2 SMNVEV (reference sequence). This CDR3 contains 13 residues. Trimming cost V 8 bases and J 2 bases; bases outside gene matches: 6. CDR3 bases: TGTGCCAGCGGGAGGGGTTTTACCTACGAGCAGTACTTC. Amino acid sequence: CASGRGFTYEQYF.

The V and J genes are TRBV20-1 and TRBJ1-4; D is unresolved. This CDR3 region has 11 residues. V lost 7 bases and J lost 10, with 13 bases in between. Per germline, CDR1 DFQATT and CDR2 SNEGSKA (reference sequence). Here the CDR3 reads CSVIKSVKLFF. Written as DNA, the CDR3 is TGCAGTGTTATAAAAAGCGTAAAACTGTTTTTT.

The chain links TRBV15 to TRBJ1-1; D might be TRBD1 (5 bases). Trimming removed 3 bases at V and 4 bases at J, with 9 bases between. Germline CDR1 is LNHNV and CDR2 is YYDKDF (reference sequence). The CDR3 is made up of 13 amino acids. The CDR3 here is CATSRGVGTEAFF. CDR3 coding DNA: TGTGCCACCAGCAGGGGGGTGGGCACTGAAGCTTTCTTT.

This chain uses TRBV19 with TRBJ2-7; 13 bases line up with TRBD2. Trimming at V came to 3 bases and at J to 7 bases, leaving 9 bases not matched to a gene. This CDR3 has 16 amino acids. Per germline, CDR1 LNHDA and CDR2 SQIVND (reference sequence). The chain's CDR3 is CASSIGGLAGVREQYF. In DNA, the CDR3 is TGTGCCAGTAGTATTGGTGGACTAGCGGGAGTGCGGGAGCAGTACTTC.

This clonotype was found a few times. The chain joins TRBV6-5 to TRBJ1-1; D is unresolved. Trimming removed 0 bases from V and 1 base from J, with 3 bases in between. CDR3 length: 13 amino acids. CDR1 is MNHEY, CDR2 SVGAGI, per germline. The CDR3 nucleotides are TGTGCCAGCAGTTACTCGGCGAACACTGAAGCTTTCTTT. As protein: CASSYSANTEAFF.

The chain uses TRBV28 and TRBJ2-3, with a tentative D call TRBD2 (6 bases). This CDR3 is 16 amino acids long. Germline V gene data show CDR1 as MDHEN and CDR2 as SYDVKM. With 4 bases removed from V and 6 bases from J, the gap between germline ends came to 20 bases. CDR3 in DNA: TGTGCCAGCAGTTCTCCGACTAGAATTACGAGTGATACGCAGTATTTT. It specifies CASSSPTRITSDTQYF.

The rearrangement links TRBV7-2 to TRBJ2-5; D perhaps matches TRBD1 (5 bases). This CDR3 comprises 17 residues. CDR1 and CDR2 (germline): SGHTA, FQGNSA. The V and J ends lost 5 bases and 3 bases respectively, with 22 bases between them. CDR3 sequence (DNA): TGTGCCAGCAGCGGGGCAGTTACAATGACCCTTAAAGAGACCCAGTACTTC. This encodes CASSGAVTMTLKETQYF.

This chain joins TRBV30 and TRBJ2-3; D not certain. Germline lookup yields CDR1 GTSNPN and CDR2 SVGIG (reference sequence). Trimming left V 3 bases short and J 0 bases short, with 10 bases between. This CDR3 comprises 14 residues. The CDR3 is CAWRGGTSTDTQYF. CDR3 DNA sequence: TGTGCCTGGAGGGGCGGAACTAGCACAGATACGCAGTATTTT.

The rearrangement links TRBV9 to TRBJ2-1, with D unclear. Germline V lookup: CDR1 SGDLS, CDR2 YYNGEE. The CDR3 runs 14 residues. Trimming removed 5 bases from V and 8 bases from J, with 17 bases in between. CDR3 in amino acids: CASSASITGDEQFF. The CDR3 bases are TGTGCCAGCAGTGCCTCAATTACTGGCGATGAGCAGTTCTTC.

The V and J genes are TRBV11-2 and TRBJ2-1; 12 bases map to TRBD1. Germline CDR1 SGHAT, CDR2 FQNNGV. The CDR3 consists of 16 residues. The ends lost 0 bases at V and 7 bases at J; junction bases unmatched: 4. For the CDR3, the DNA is TGTGCCAGCAGCTTAGAGGGACAGGGGGCGCGGAATGAGCAGTTCTTC. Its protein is CASSLEGQGARNEQFF.

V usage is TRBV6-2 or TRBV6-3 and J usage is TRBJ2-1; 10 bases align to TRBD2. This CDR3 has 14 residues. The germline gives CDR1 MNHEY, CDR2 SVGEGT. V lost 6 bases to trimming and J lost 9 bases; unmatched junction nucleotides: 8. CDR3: CASSRLAGLAEQFF. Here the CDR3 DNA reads TGTGCCAGCAGCCGACTAGCGGGTCTTGCTGAGCAGTTCTTC.

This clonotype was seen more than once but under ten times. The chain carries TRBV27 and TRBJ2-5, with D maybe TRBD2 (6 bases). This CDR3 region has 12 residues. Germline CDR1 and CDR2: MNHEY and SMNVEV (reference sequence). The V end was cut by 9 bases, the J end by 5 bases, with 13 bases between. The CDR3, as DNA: TGTGCCAGTAGTAGTGGAGGGGAGACCCAGTACTTC. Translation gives CASSSGGETQYF.

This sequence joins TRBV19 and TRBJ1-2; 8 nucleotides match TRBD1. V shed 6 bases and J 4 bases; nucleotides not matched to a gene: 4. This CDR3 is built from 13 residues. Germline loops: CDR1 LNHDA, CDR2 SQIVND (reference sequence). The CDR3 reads CASRTGVGYGYTF. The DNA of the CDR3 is TGTGCCAGTAGGACAGGGGTTGGCTATGGCTACACCTTC.